This TCR beta chain is drawn from a study of T cell repertoires in cytomegalovirus infection. Study context: Selected CMV epitopes included recently identified HLA-C-restricted ones as well as well-studied HLA-B-restricted ones. Indications of both CMV infection and matching HLA type were provided by public TCR beta signatures.

Via MiXCR, TCRdb re-called the reads, giving one row per CDR3 protein. The data hold approximately 73,000 distinct CDR3 sequences, with 40% observed a single time. Notes on the study in general: Dominant in the ex vivo response were TCR beta clonotypes restricted by HLA-C and specific for CMV.

The CDR3 runs 17 residues. Per the germline V gene, CDR1 is SGHTA and CDR2 is FQGNSA. The V gene lost 2 bases and the J gene lost 2 bases, with 17 bases spanning the gap. This clonotype was recorded at least ten times. The target antigen is unknown. This sample comprised CD8+ T cells from cultured PBMCs, obtained from culture after CMV antigen stimulation. This receptor was obtained from a human donor in good health (CMV status not recorded). Some clones in this sample may be carry-over from other donors' samples. The chain is built from TRBV7-2 and TRBJ2-3; no clear D. The CDR3 DNA reads as TGTGCCAGCAGCTTAACCCCGCTAGAAGAAGACACAGATACGCAGTATTTT. Its translation is CASSLTPLEEDTDTQYF.